This T cell receptor beta chain is drawn from a study of Ad26.COV2.S vaccination and SARS-CoV-2 variants. Data came from immunoSEQ multiplex PCR; TCRdb stores just in-frame clones and leaves some out. The sample has around 350,000 clones, around 92% seen once. Study-wide results and limits: In TCR breadth and depth analyses, total T cell responses may have been underestimated. Once vaccination had occurred, spike-specific CD8+ and CD4+ T cell responses reportedly showed substantial breadth.

The germline gives CDR1 SGHNT, CDR2 YYREEE (reference sequence). There are 14 residues in the CDR3. V was shortened by 0 bases and J by 5 bases, with 11 bases between the two germline ends. This clone was seen a handful of times. Its antigen is as yet unknown. This chain connects TRBV5-4 to TRBJ1-2; D call uncertain. The specimen comprised peripheral blood, sampled after recovery from COVID-19. The clonotype originates from a human donor who had recovered from COVID-19. The CDR3 spells CASSLDRQTYGYTF. Here the CDR3 DNA reads TGTGCCAGCAGCTTGGATCGGCAGACGTATGGCTACACCTTC.